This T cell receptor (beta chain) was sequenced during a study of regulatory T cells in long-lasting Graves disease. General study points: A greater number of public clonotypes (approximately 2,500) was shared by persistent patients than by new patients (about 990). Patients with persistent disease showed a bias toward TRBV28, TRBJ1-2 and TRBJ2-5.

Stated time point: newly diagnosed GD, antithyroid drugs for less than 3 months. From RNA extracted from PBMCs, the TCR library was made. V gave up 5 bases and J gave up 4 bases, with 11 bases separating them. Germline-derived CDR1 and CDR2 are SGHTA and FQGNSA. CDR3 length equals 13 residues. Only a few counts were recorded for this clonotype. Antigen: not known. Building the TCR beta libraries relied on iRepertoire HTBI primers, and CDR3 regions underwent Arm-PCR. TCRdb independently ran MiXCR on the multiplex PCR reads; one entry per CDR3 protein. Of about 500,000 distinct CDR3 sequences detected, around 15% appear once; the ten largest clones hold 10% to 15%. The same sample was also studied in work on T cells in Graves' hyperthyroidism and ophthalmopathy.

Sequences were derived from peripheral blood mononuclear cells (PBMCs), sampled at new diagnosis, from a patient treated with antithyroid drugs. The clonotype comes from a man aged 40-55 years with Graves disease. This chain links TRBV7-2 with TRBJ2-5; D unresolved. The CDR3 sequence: CASSEYELETQYF. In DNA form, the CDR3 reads TGTGCCAGCAGCGAGTATGAATTAGAGACCCAGTACTTC.